This T cell receptor beta chain was sequenced during a study of T cells in Graves' hyperthyroidism and ophthalmopathy. This clonotype was seen many times. Unmatched junction bases numbered 4, after V lost 5 bases and J lost 3 bases. The CDR3 is 15 residues long. CDR1 MNHNS and CDR2 SASEGT come from the germline V gene. Researchers took RNA transcripts and amplified the TCR beta CDR3 regions from them. HTBI primers were used for first-round RT-PCR of the TCR CDR3. TCRdb redid the calling of the multiplex PCR reads with MiXCR, one entry per CDR3 protein. The repertoire holds about 710,000 distinct CDR3 sequences, around 15% seen once, with around 8% in the top ten.

The chain employs TRBV6-1 and TRBJ2-7; 13 nucleotides match TRBD2. The sample comprised blood. The sequence was obtained from a man between 18 and 29 years old with Graves' hyperthyroidism. The CDR3 DNA sequence: TGTGCCAGCAGTTCGCGGACTAGCGGGAGCTACGAGCAGTACTTC. Protein sequence: CASSSRTSGSYEQYF.